These 16 T cell receptor beta chains were all obtained from the same sample, sequenced in a study of cytomegalovirus exposure and HLA in healthy donors. In the PCR, 60 Vbeta and 13 Jbeta primers were used. Assay: immunoSEQ multiplex PCR; the TCRdb copy retains only in-frame clones and omits some. The table shows around 180,000 clones, with about four fifths occurring only once. Sequencing input: PBMCs. The origin of the receptors is a woman aged 50 to 60 in good health and CMV-seronegative.

This chain uses TRBV5-1 with TRBJ2-1; 11 nucleotides line up with TRBD2. The CDR3 totals 15 residues. Trimming took 3 bases from V and 5 from J; bases not matched to a gene: 4. The germline gives CDR1 SGHRS, CDR2 YFSETQ. As DNA, the CDR3 is TGCGCCAGCAGCTACGGGACTAGCGGCGACAATGAGCAGTTCTTC. Translation gives CASSYGTSGDNEQFF.

J is TRBJ2-1 and V is TRBV27, with D possibly matching TRBD2 (6 bases). This CDR3 comprises 13 residues. Germline lookup yields CDR1 MNHEY and CDR2 SMNVEV (reference sequence). Trimming took 3 bases from V and 8 from J, leaving 11 bases between them. CDR3 bases: TGTGCCAGCAGTTTTGGGGGGACCGATGAGCAGTTCTTC. The encoded protein is CASSFGGTDEQFF.

The chain is built from TRBV6-6 and TRBJ2-7; possible D gene TRBD2, 8 bases. V lost 8 bases and J 5 bases, leaving 19 bases between the germline ends. The CDR3 has 14 amino acids. The germline gives CDR1 MNHNY, CDR2 SVGAGI (reference sequence). The DNA of the CDR3 is TGTGCCAGCCAGACGGGAGGGGGCTTGAACGAGCAGTACTTC. Amino acid sequence: CASQTGGGLNEQYF.

The chain employs TRBV6-1 and TRBJ2-1; TRBD1 is a possible D gene (5 bases). Looked up from germline, CDR1 is MNHNS and CDR2 is SASEGT. V lost 4 bases and J 10 bases, leaving 11 bases between the germline ends. CDR3 length: 12 residues. The CDR3 DNA reads as TGTGCCAGCAGTGCGAAAAGGGGAGAGCAGTTCTTC. Its translation is CASSAKRGEQFF.

The chain joins TRBV4-3 to TRBJ2-5; TRBD2 agrees at 9 bases. CDR1 is LGHNA, CDR2 YSLEER, per germline. This CDR3 is built from 16 residues. The trim removed 1 base at V and 2 bases at J, leaving 5 bases unmatched. CDR3 amino acids: CASSQGVAGVQETQYF. CDR3 sequence (DNA): TGCGCCAGCAGCCAAGGGGTAGCGGGGGTTCAAGAGACCCAGTACTTC.

This clone was recorded only once. The J gene is TRBJ2-1, the V gene TRBV25-1; maybe TRBD1 (7 bases). Germline lookup yields CDR1 MGHDK and CDR2 SYGVNS. The CDR3 has 15 residues. V lost 2 bases and J 9 bases, leaving 17 bases between the germline ends. In nucleotides, the CDR3 is TGTGCCAGCAGTGAAGGCAGGGGGGTGGTGGGTGAGCAGTTCTTC. This gives the protein CASSEGRGVVGEQFF.

The chain has TRBV27 and TRBJ2-1; 14 nucleotides match TRBD2. Germline CDR1 and CDR2: MNHEY and SMNVEV (reference sequence). CDR3 length: 15 residues. V trimming: 7 bases; J trimming: 9 bases; junction bases outside the gene matches: 8. CDR3 region: CASNPGLAGAGEQFF. The CDR3 region has the DNA TGTGCCAGCAACCCGGGACTAGCGGGAGCGGGTGAGCAGTTCTTC.

This rearrangement joins TRBV7-8 to TRBJ2-5; possibly TRBD1 for D (5 bases). The CDR3 length is 14 residues. Per germline, CDR1 SGHVS and CDR2 FQNEAQ. Trimming pared 2 bases from V and 5 bases from J, leaving 12 bases between. The CDR3 loop reads CASSLPQGGETQYF. CDR3 coding DNA: TGTGCCAGCAGCTTACCGCAGGGTGGGGAGACCCAGTACTTC.

This rearrangement joins TRBV28 to TRBJ1-5, with 7 bases matching TRBD1. Germline lookup yields CDR1 MDHEN and CDR2 SYDVKM. This CDR3 region has 13 residues. The junction had 4 bases not matched to a gene; V was cut back by 7 bases and J by 4 bases. The CDR3 bases are TGTGCCAGCACCCCCAGGGGGAATCAGCCCCAGCATTTT. Translated: CASTPRGNQPQHF.

This clone was found once. The rearrangement links TRBV2 to TRBJ2-5; 7 bases match TRBD1. The trim removed 4 bases at V and 2 bases at J, leaving 4 bases unmatched. The V gene's germline CDR1 is SNHLY and CDR2 FYNNEI. The CDR3 is 14 amino acids. The CDR3 reads CASSAQGIQETQYF. CDR3 nucleotides: TGTGCCAGCAGTGCACAGGGGATTCAAGAGACCCAGTACTTC.

The rearrangement joins TRBV18 to TRBJ1-1; no reliable D call. Trimming pared 2 bases from V and 3 bases from J, leaving 10 bases between. There are 14 residues in the CDR3. Germline-derived CDR1 and CDR2 are KGHSH and LQKENI. The chain's CDR3 is CASSPATEHTEAFF. CDR3 nucleotide sequence: TGTGCCAGCTCACCAGCAACAGAGCACACTGAAGCTTTCTTT.

The V gene is TRBV27, the J gene TRBJ1-5; D ambiguous. CDR1 MNHEY and CDR2 SMNVEV come from the germline V gene (reference sequence). The CDR3 is made up of 15 amino acids. V lost 8 bases, J lost 3 bases, and 17 bases lay in between. CDR3 DNA sequence: TGTGCCAGCGCAGAAACCGCGGACTACAATCAGCCCCAGCATTTT. This codes for CASAETADYNQPQHF.

The chain is built from TRBV2 and TRBJ2-7; 8 bases agree with TRBD1. This CDR3 is 13 amino acids long. CDR1 SNHLY and CDR2 FYNNEI come from the germline V gene. V lost 9 bases and J lost 6; bases outside the gene matches: 10. CDR3: CASQNRGTGEQYF. CDR3 coding DNA: TGTGCCAGTCAAAACAGGGGGACTGGCGAGCAGTACTTC.

V and J are TRBV19 and TRBJ1-2, with a possible D match to TRBD1 (5 bases). CDR1 is LNHDA and CDR2 is SQIVND in the germline V gene (reference sequence). The CDR3 is 13 residues long. V dropped 6 bases and J dropped 4 bases, with 12 bases sitting between them. CDR3 bases: TGTGCCAGTAGCCCGGGGGGAGGCTATGGCTACACCTTC. It codes for CASSPGGGYGYTF.

Concerning this clone itself: The junction shows a germline mismatch at one end, possibly a read error. Other DNA sequences within the sample encode an identical CDR3. The gene calls are TRBV11-2 and TRBJ2-7, with D unclear. The CDR3 sequence is 13 residues long. Germline V CDR1 and CDR2: SGHAT, FQNNGV. The CDR3 spells CASSLGPTREQYF. CDR3 DNA sequence: TGTGCCAGCAGCTTGGGCCCTACGAGAGAGCAGTACTTT.

This chain uses TRBV11-3 with TRBJ2-5; 9 bases agree with TRBD1. Looked up from germline, CDR1 is SGHNT and CDR2 is YENEEA. V lost 5 bases and J lost 1; bases outside the gene matches: 5. The CDR3 length is 15 residues. In nucleotides, the CDR3 is TGTGCCAGCAGCCCCGGACAGGGGCCCCAAGAGACCCAGTACTTC. Amino acid sequence: CASSPGQGPQETQYF.